The rows below give T cell receptor beta chains drawn from one sample of a study of control samples from healthy donors and cancer patients. Profiled with immunoSEQ multiplex PCR; TCRdb holds only in-frame clones, not every one. The data show roughly 50,000 clones, with around 90% seen just once and just under 0.8% held by the top ten. The sample comprised PBMCs. These receptors all stem from a man aged 25 to 45 with colorectal cancer. Both conserved end residues are part of each CDR3. A D gene is named only where the DNA matches it firmly. Size tells how often a clone was seen (once, few, many) or the class of an expanded clone, and some rows leave it out.

len	v_gene	d_gene	j_gene	abundance	CDR3nt	CDR3aa
13	TRBV7-9	-	TRBJ2-2	-	TGTGCCAGCAGCTCTCCAGGCACCGGGGAGCTGTTTTTT	CASSSPGTGELFF
14	TRBV10-3	TRBD1	TRBJ1-5	-	TGTGCCATCAGTGGGACAGGTTGGGATCAGCCCCAGCATTTT	CAISGTGWDQPQHF
14	TRBV19	-	TRBJ1-1	once	TGTGCCAGTCGCGTGAGGGGACAGAACACTGAAGCTTTCTTT	CASRVRGQNTEAFF
14	TRBV24-1	-	TRBJ2-3	-	TGTGCCACCAGTGTTCCAGGAGGTGCAGATACGCAGTATTTT	CATSVPGGADTQYF
16	TRBV5-1	TRBD2	TRBJ2-7	-	TGCGCCAGCAGCTCTATCACTAGCGGACAATCCTACGAGCAGTACTTC	CASSSITSGQSYEQYF
17	TRBV11-2	TRBD1	TRBJ1-1	-	TGTGCCAGCAGCGAAGGGACAGGAGGGCTAATGAACACTGAAGCTTTCTTT	CASSEGTGGLMNTEAFF
8	TRBV21-1	-	TRBJ2-5	once	TGTACAGCCCGAACCCAGTACTTC	CTARTQYF
17	TRBV7-9	-	TRBJ1-3	-	TGTGCCAGCAGCCTCATTTTCCAGACAACCTCTGGAAACACCATATATTTT	CASSLIFQTTSGNTIYF
14	TRBV10-3	TRBD1	TRBJ1-3	-	TGTGCCATCATGCAGGGGGGAACTGGAAACACCATATATTTT	CAIMQGGTGNTIYF
13	TRBV19	-	TRBJ1-1	-	TGTGCCAGTAGTCCAGGACGCTACACTGAAGCTTTCTTT	CASSPGRYTEAFF
14	TRBV24-1	TRBD1	TRBJ2-1	-	TGTGCCACCAGTGACTGGACAGGGGGGAATGAGCAGTTCTTC	CATSDWTGGNEQFF
13	TRBV6-2/TRBV6-3	-	TRBJ1-2	-	TGTGCCAGCAGTTTGACAGAAAACTATGGCTACACCTTC	CASSLTENYGYTF
16	TRBV19	TRBD1	TRBJ2-1	-	TGTGCCAGTAGTACCGGACAGGGGACAAGAGACAATGAGCAGTTCTTC	CASSTGQGTRDNEQFF
14	TRBV2	TRBD1	TRBJ2-7	few	TGTGCCAGCAGTGAACAGGGACAGGGGAACGAGCAGTACTTC	CASSEQGQGNEQYF
13	TRBV20-1	-	TRBJ2-5	-	TGCAGTGCTAGTGAGGGGCTGGTGGAGACCCAGTACTTC	CSASEGLVETQYF
17	TRBV3-1/TRBV3-2	-	TRBJ2-6	-	TGTGCCAGCAGCCAAGCTTACAGGGCCTCTGGGGCCAACGTCCTGACTTTC	CASSQAYRASGANVLTF
16	TRBV14	-	TRBJ2-4	-	TGTGCCAGCAGCCCTCCCCGTGACAGGACCAAAAACATTCAGTACTTC	CASSPPRDRTKNIQYF
13	TRBV5-1	-	TRBJ2-7	-	TGCGCCAGCAGCTTGGATGGGACCTACGAGCAGTACTTC	CASSLDGTYEQYF
14	TRBV3-1/TRBV3-2	TRBD1	TRBJ1-2	-	TGTGCCAGCAGCCCCAGACAGGGGGACTATGGCTACACCTTC	CASSPRQGDYGYTF
15	TRBV5-6	-	TRBJ2-4	-	TGTGCCAGCAGCTGGCCCTTTGATCCCAAAAACATTCAGTACTTC	CASSWPFDPKNIQYF
14	TRBV5-6	TRBD1	TRBJ1-2	-	TGTGCCAGCAGCTTAAAAGACAGGGCAGCTGGCTACACCTTC	CASSLKDRAAGYTF
17	TRBV19	-	TRBJ1-1	-	TGTGCCAGTAGTATTGGTCAGGGGACGGCTCCGAACACTGAAGCTTTCTTT	CASSIGQGTAPNTEAFF
15	TRBV5-5	-	TRBJ1-3	-	TGTGCCAGCAGCATCGGTGGGGGGGCTGGAAACACCATATATTTT	CASSIGGGAGNTIYF
15	TRBV7-2	-	TRBJ1-2	-	TGTGCCAGCAGCTTAGCCGGGACGGCCAACTATGGCTACACCTTC	CASSLAGTANYGYTF
16	TRBV7-7	TRBD1	TRBJ1-1	-	TGTGCTAGCAGCTTAGCAGGGACAGCCATGAACACTGAAGCTTTCTTT	CASSLAGTAMNTEAFF
12	TRBV6-6	-	TRBJ1-2	-	TGTGCCAGCAGTCGACAGCACTATGGCTACACCTTC	CASSRQHYGYTF
14	TRBV10-3	TRBD1	TRBJ2-2	-	TGTGCCATCAACGAGGGGGCGGTGACCGGGGAGCTGTTTTTT	CAINEGAVTGELFF
13	TRBV12-3/TRBV12-4	TRBD2	TRBJ2-7	-	TGTGCCAGCAGTAGGACTAGCGGGGGCCCGCAGTACTTC	CASSRTSGGPQYF
14	TRBV6-5	TRBD1	TRBJ1-5	-	TGTGCCAGCAGTTATACAGGGGAAAATCAGCCCCAGCATTTT	CASSYTGENQPQHF
12	TRBV10-1	-	TRBJ2-7	few	TGCGCCAGCAGTGAGTCGAGGGACGAGCAGTACTTC	CASSESRDEQYF
15	TRBV7-2	TRBD2	TRBJ2-2	-	TGTGCCAGCAGCCCTCCGGGGGGGCTGAACGGGGAGCTGTTTTTT	CASSPPGGLNGELFF
12	TRBV6-5	TRBD1	TRBJ1-2	-	TGTGCCAGCAGTTACGACAGGGGTGGCTACACCTTC	CASSYDRGGYTF
15	TRBV6-5	-	TRBJ1-5	-	TGTGCCAGCAGGTTCTGGAAGGAAGGCAATCAGCCCCAGCATTTT	CASRFWKEGNQPQHF
17	TRBV7-6	TRBD1	TRBJ2-2	once	TGTGCCAGCAGCTTAGGAGAGGGGGCCCTAAACACCGGGGAGCTGTTTTTT	CASSLGEGALNTGELFF
17	TRBV10-2	-	TRBJ2-3	-	TGCGCCAGCAGTGAGTCACTCTACGGGGGTAGCACAGATACGCAGTATTTT	CASSESLYGGSTDTQYF
14	TRBV9	-	TRBJ1-1	-	TGTGCCAGCAGGAAAGTTGGGGGGAACACTGAAGCTTTCTTT	CASRKVGGNTEAFF
16	TRBV4-3	TRBD1	TRBJ2-2	-	TGCGCCAGCAGCCCAGACAGGGCCGCACACACCGGGGAGCTGTTTTTT	CASSPDRAAHTGELFF
13	TRBV2	TRBD1	TRBJ1-2	once	TGTGCCAGCAGTAGGGACAGGGCCTATGGCTACACCTTC	CASSRDRAYGYTF
17	TRBV9	TRBD1	TRBJ1-5	-	TGTGCCAGCAGCCCGGGGACAGGGGGAAATAGCAATCAGCCCCAGCATTTT	CASSPGTGGNSNQPQHF
14	TRBV5-1	TRBD2	TRBJ2-1	-	TGCGCCAGCAGCCGACTAGCGGGTTACAATGAGCAGTTCTTC	CASSRLAGYNEQFF
15	TRBV11-2	TRBD1	TRBJ1-2	-	TGTGCCAGCAGATCTCCGGGACAGGGAAACTATGGCTACACCTTC	CASRSPGQGNYGYTF
17	TRBV27	TRBD1	TRBJ2-2	-	TGTGCCAGCTATACCGACCTGCGGACAGGGGGTGCCGGGGAGCTGTTTTTT	CASYTDLRTGGAGELFF
15	TRBV5-4	-	TRBJ1-1	-	TGTGCCAGCTCATGGGGTCCCCCAAAGGACACTGAAGCTTTCTTT	CASSWGPPKDTEAFF
13	TRBV5-1	-	TRBJ1-2	-	TGCGCCAGCAGCTTGGACACTTACTATGGCTACACCTTC	CASSLDTYYGYTF
15	TRBV18	-	TRBJ1-5	-	TGTGCCAGCTCACAACAGAGGAGCCGCAATCAGCCCCAGCATTTT	CASSQQRSRNQPQHF
15	TRBV7-2	-	TRBJ2-5	-	TGTGCCAGCAGCCTGTTAAGGGAAATCCAAGAGACCCAGTACTTC	CASSLLREIQETQYF
14	TRBV3-1/TRBV3-2	-	TRBJ1-3	-	TGTGCCAGCAGCCCCCGACATCTTGCAAACACCATATATTTT	CASSPRHLANTIYF
13	TRBV30	TRBD1	TRBJ1-2	-	TGTGCCTGGAGTGCCAAGGGACAGTATGGCTACACCTTC	CAWSAKGQYGYTF
13	TRBV24-1	-	TRBJ2-7	once	TGTGCCACCAGTGATAGGACAGCCTACGAGCAGTACTTC	CATSDRTAYEQYF
16	TRBV18	TRBD1	TRBJ2-1	-	TGTGCCAGCTCACAAAGAGGACAGGGGGCTTGGAATGAGCAGTTCTTC	CASSQRGQGAWNEQFF
14	TRBV5-5	-	TRBJ1-2	-	TGTGCCAGCAGCTTAGAGGGGCCTCATTCTGGCTACACCTTC	CASSLEGPHSGYTF
13	TRBV15	-	TRBJ1-2	-	TGTGCCACCAGCAGGGGAAATAACTATGGCTACACCTTC	CATSRGNNYGYTF
15	TRBV5-6	TRBD1	TRBJ1-1	-	TGTGCCAGCAGCTTGGTGGGCCAGGGGGGTGCTGAAGCTTTCTTT	CASSLVGQGGAEAFF
14	TRBV18	-	TRBJ1-1	-	TGTGCCAGCTCACCCCAGGACACGAACACTGAAGCTTTCTTT	CASSPQDTNTEAFF
13	TRBV5-6	-	TRBJ1-1	-	TGTGCCAGCAGCTTAGGACCACAGTGGAAAGCTTTCTTT	CASSLGPQWKAFF
18	TRBV3-1/TRBV3-2	TRBD2	TRBJ2-5	-	TGTGCCAGCAGCCAAGGTCCCGGACTAGCGGGGGCGGGAGAGACCCAGTACTTC	CASSQGPGLAGAGETQYF
15	TRBV6-1	TRBD2	TRBJ2-3	-	TGTGCCAGCAGTGAAGCTAGCGGGGGCGGGGATACGCAGTATTTT	CASSEASGGGDTQYF
16	TRBV6-1	-	TRBJ1-4	-	TGTGCCAGCAGTGAAGCGCAGGGGTCGGGGAGTGAAAAACTGTTTTTT	CASSEAQGSGSEKLFF
13	TRBV25-1	-	TRBJ2-7	-	TGTGCCAGCAGTCAGGGGTTAAAAGGGGAGCAGTACTTC	CASSQGLKGEQYF